Listed below are T cell receptor beta chains from one sample, sequenced in a study of T cell responses to AZD1222 COVID-19 vaccine. Libraries were prepared by immunoSEQ multiplex PCR; TCRdb keeps only in-frame clonotypes and omits some of them. The table has some 280,000 clones, almost 95% seen once; the top ten hold about 0.5%. Sequencing was performed on peripheral blood, taken 28 days after the second AZD1222 dose. The receptors here all came from an adult who received the AZD1222 COVID-19 vaccine. The CDR3 runs from the conserved cysteine through the conserved F or W. The D gene is left open where the match is weak. The size entry is marked missing in some rows and otherwise reads once, few, many or a size class.

clone size | D gene | J gene | V gene | CDR3 DNA | CDR3 protein
. | . | TRBJ2-3 | TRBV11-3 | TGTGCCAGCAGTTCTAGCGGCACAGATACGCAGTATTTT | CASSSSGTDTQYF
. | TRBD1 | TRBJ1-6 | TRBV7-9 | TGTGCCAGCAGCTTATTTGGACAGGGGGCGAACGGCTCACCCCTCCACTTT | CASSLFGQGANGSPLHF
once | . | TRBJ1-6 | TRBV4-1 | TGCGCCAGCAGCCAGAGCTCCTATAATTCACCCCTCCACTTT | CASSQSSYNSPLHF
. | . | TRBJ1-2 | TRBV27 | TGTGCCAGCAGTTTGATCGTGGTGGGCTATGGCTACACCTTC | CASSLIVVGYGYTF
few | . | TRBJ2-7 | TRBV11-2 | TGTGCCAGCAGCCCCACCGGAGTGGCCTACGAGCAGTACTTC | CASSPTGVAYEQYF
. | . | TRBJ2-2 | TRBV7-6 | TGTGCCAGCAGCCCCGGACCATCCGGGGAGCTGTTTTTT | CASSPGPSGELFF
. | TRBD2 | TRBJ2-7 | TRBV5-4 | TGTGCCAGCAGCTTTAGAGCGGGAGCGACCTACGAGCAGTACTTC | CASSFRAGATYEQYF
few | TRBD1 | TRBJ2-7 | TRBV28 | TGTGCCAGCAGTAAAGGTGGGACAGAGGCCTACGAGCAGTACTTC | CASSKGGTEAYEQYF
once | . | TRBJ1-4 | TRBV4-3 | TGCGCCAGCAGCCAAGAGCCAAGGGATGAAAAACTGTTTTTT | CASSQEPRDEKLFF
. | . | TRBJ1-2 | TRBV5-1 | TGCGCCAGCAGACCGGTTCAGGGATCTAACTATGGCTACACCTTC | CASRPVQGSNYGYTF
once | . | TRBJ2-3 | TRBV7-8 | TGTGCCAGCAGCTTGACGGCCTCCGGTACGCAGTATTTT | CASSLTASGTQYF
once | . | TRBJ1-1 | TRBV9 | TGTGCCAGCAGCGCGACAGCTAACACTGAAGCTTTCTTT | CASSATANTEAFF
. | . | TRBJ2-2 | TRBV24-1 | TGTGCCACCAGTGCCCCGGGAACCGGGGAGCTGTTTTTT | CATSAPGTGELFF
. | . | TRBJ1-5 | TRBV12-2 | TGTGCAAGTCGCTTGAAATGGGGATATAGCAATCAGCCCCAGCATTTT | CASRLKWGYSNQPQHF
once | TRBD2 | TRBJ2-7 | TRBV28 | TGTGCCAGCAGCATTTGGATGGTTCGGCCTAGCGGGATGTACGAGCAGTACTTC | CASSIWMVRPSGMYEQYF
. | . | TRBJ1-5 | TRBV19 | TGTGCCAGTAGTATTAGGTCCGCCTATATGCCCCAGCATTTT | CASSIRSAYMPQHF
once | . | TRBJ1-1 | TRBV5-1 | TGCGCCAGCAGCTCGGCCAACAGCGGGGCTGAAGCTTTCTTT | CASSSANSGAEAFF
. | . | TRBJ1-2 | TRBV12-3/TRBV12-4 | TGTGCCAGCAGTCCCGACATCTATGGCTACACCTTC | CASSPDIYGYTF
. | . | TRBJ1-1 | TRBV10-3 | TGTGCCATCAGTGAGTCGGGCGGTTTTAGGGCTGAAGCTTTCTTT | CAISESGGFRAEAFF
once | . | TRBJ1-4 | TRBV5-1 | TGCGCCAGCAGCTTGGGACAGTCTAATGAAAAACTGTTTTTT | CASSLGQSNEKLFF
. | . | TRBJ1-1 | TRBV28 | TGTGCCAGCAGGGAAACATGGGACACTGAAGCTTTCTTT | CASRETWDTEAFF
. | TRBD1 | TRBJ1-1 | TRBV5-5 | TGTGCCAGCAGCTGGACAGGGGATAACACTGAAGCTTTCTTT | CASSWTGDNTEAFF
once | . | TRBJ1-5 | TRBV7-2 | TGTGCCAGCAGCTTAGTGCGAAATCAGCCCCAGCATTTT | CASSLVRNQPQHF
. | TRBD2 | TRBJ2-3 | TRBV3-1/TRBV3-2 | TGTGCCAGCAGCCTTAGCGGGGGGCGGGATACGCAGTATTTT | CASSLSGGRDTQYF
. | TRBD2 | TRBJ2-7 | TRBV28 | TGTGCCAGCAGTTTATCGGGACTAGATCCCTCCGAGCAGTACTTC | CASSLSGLDPSEQYF
. | . | TRBJ1-6 | TRBV5-1 | TGCGCCAGCAGCTTGCGGGGGAGTAAGACCTATAATTCACCCCTCCACTTT | CASSLRGSKTYNSPLHF
. | . | TRBJ1-2 | TRBV6-5 | TGTGCCAGCAGTTACGGGGGGACAGGCTACACCTTC | CASSYGGTGYTF
. | . | TRBJ2-1 | TRBV28 | TGTGCCAGCAGCTCTCTGGGGGGCCTGAATGAGCAGTTCTTC | CASSSLGGLNEQFF
. | TRBD1 | TRBJ2-2 | TRBV5-1 | TGCGCCAGCAGAGCAGGGGGCAGCACCGGGGAGCTGTTTTTT | CASRAGGSTGELFF
. | TRBD2 | TRBJ2-1 | TRBV4-2 | TGTGCCAGCAGCCAAACTAGCGGCCTCCTCAATGAGCAGTTCTTC | CASSQTSGLLNEQFF
once | . | TRBJ1-5 | TRBV28 | TGTGCCAGCAGTCCCCGGACCCAGCATTTT | CASSPRTQHF
. | . | TRBJ1-2 | TRBV3-1/TRBV3-2 | TGTGCCAGCAGCCAGACAAGAACTAACTATGGCTACACCTTC | CASSQTRTNYGYTF
. | . | TRBJ1-2 | TRBV11-2 | TGTGCCAGCAGCCCGACAGCTGTGGGTAACTATGGCTACACCTTC | CASSPTAVGNYGYTF
. | . | TRBJ1-2 | TRBV5-4 | TGTGCCAGCAGTCCGGGGGGGAATCCCGCTAACTATGGCTACACCTTC | CASSPGGNPANYGYTF
. | . | TRBJ2-7 | TRBV3-1/TRBV3-2 | TGTGCCAGCAGCCAGTTTGTGGACTCCTACGAGCAGTACTTC | CASSQFVDSYEQYF
. | . | TRBJ1-1 | TRBV5-1 | TGCGCCAGCAGCTTGGCAGACCTCGGGGGCACTGAAGCTTTCTTT | CASSLADLGGTEAFF
. | . | TRBJ1-6 | TRBV4-1 | TGCGCCAGCAGCCAAGCGGGGGGGTTGGAGTCACCCCTCCACTTT | CASSQAGGLESPLHF
. | . | TRBJ2-3 | TRBV3-1/TRBV3-2 | TGTGCCAGCAGCCCCTTCGAGAATACGCAGTATTTT | CASSPFENTQYF
. | . | TRBJ1-2 | TRBV19 | TGTGCCAGTAGCCTCGCTTCCCGGGTTGGCTACACCTTC | CASSLASRVGYTF
. | . | TRBJ1-2 | TRBV6-1 | TGTGCCAGCAGTGCGGAATTCTGGGACCCTAACTATGGCTACACCTTC | CASSAEFWDPNYGYTF
. | TRBD1 | TRBJ1-1 | TRBV4-3 | TGCGCCAGCAGCCAAGGGACAGGGGGCCGGAACACTGAAGCTTTCTTT | CASSQGTGGRNTEAFF
. | TRBD1 | TRBJ1-5 | TRBV6-2/TRBV6-3 | TGTGCCAGCAGTTCCCATCGTGCAGGGGGGCAACAGCCCCAGCATTTT | CASSSHRAGGQQPQHF
. | . | TRBJ1-2 | TRBV3-1/TRBV3-2 | TGTGCCAGCAGCCAAGTTTTAGGGGCGTCAAAAGACTATGGCTACACCTTC | CASSQVLGASKDYGYTF
once | TRBD2 | TRBJ2-1 | TRBV2 | TGTGCCAGCAGTCCCACTAGCGGGAGCTACAATGAGCAGTTCTTC | CASSPTSGSYNEQFF
. | . | TRBJ2-1 | TRBV5-4 | TGTGCCAGCTGGGGCGGCAGGACAAATGAGCAGTTCTTC | CASWGGRTNEQFF
. | TRBD2 | TRBJ2-1 | TRBV7-3 | TGTGCCAGCAGTACGGGAGGCTCCTACAATGAGCAGTTCTTC | CASSTGGSYNEQFF
. | TRBD1 | TRBJ1-2 | TRBV9 | TGTGCCAGCAGCGGCGGAAGACAGGGTGCCTATGGCTACACCTTC | CASSGGRQGAYGYTF
. | TRBD2 | TRBJ2-3 | TRBV5-1 | TGCGCCAGCAGCCCGGGTGTTAGCGGGGGCCGTGTATGGGATACGCAGTATTTT | CASSPGVSGGRVWDTQYF